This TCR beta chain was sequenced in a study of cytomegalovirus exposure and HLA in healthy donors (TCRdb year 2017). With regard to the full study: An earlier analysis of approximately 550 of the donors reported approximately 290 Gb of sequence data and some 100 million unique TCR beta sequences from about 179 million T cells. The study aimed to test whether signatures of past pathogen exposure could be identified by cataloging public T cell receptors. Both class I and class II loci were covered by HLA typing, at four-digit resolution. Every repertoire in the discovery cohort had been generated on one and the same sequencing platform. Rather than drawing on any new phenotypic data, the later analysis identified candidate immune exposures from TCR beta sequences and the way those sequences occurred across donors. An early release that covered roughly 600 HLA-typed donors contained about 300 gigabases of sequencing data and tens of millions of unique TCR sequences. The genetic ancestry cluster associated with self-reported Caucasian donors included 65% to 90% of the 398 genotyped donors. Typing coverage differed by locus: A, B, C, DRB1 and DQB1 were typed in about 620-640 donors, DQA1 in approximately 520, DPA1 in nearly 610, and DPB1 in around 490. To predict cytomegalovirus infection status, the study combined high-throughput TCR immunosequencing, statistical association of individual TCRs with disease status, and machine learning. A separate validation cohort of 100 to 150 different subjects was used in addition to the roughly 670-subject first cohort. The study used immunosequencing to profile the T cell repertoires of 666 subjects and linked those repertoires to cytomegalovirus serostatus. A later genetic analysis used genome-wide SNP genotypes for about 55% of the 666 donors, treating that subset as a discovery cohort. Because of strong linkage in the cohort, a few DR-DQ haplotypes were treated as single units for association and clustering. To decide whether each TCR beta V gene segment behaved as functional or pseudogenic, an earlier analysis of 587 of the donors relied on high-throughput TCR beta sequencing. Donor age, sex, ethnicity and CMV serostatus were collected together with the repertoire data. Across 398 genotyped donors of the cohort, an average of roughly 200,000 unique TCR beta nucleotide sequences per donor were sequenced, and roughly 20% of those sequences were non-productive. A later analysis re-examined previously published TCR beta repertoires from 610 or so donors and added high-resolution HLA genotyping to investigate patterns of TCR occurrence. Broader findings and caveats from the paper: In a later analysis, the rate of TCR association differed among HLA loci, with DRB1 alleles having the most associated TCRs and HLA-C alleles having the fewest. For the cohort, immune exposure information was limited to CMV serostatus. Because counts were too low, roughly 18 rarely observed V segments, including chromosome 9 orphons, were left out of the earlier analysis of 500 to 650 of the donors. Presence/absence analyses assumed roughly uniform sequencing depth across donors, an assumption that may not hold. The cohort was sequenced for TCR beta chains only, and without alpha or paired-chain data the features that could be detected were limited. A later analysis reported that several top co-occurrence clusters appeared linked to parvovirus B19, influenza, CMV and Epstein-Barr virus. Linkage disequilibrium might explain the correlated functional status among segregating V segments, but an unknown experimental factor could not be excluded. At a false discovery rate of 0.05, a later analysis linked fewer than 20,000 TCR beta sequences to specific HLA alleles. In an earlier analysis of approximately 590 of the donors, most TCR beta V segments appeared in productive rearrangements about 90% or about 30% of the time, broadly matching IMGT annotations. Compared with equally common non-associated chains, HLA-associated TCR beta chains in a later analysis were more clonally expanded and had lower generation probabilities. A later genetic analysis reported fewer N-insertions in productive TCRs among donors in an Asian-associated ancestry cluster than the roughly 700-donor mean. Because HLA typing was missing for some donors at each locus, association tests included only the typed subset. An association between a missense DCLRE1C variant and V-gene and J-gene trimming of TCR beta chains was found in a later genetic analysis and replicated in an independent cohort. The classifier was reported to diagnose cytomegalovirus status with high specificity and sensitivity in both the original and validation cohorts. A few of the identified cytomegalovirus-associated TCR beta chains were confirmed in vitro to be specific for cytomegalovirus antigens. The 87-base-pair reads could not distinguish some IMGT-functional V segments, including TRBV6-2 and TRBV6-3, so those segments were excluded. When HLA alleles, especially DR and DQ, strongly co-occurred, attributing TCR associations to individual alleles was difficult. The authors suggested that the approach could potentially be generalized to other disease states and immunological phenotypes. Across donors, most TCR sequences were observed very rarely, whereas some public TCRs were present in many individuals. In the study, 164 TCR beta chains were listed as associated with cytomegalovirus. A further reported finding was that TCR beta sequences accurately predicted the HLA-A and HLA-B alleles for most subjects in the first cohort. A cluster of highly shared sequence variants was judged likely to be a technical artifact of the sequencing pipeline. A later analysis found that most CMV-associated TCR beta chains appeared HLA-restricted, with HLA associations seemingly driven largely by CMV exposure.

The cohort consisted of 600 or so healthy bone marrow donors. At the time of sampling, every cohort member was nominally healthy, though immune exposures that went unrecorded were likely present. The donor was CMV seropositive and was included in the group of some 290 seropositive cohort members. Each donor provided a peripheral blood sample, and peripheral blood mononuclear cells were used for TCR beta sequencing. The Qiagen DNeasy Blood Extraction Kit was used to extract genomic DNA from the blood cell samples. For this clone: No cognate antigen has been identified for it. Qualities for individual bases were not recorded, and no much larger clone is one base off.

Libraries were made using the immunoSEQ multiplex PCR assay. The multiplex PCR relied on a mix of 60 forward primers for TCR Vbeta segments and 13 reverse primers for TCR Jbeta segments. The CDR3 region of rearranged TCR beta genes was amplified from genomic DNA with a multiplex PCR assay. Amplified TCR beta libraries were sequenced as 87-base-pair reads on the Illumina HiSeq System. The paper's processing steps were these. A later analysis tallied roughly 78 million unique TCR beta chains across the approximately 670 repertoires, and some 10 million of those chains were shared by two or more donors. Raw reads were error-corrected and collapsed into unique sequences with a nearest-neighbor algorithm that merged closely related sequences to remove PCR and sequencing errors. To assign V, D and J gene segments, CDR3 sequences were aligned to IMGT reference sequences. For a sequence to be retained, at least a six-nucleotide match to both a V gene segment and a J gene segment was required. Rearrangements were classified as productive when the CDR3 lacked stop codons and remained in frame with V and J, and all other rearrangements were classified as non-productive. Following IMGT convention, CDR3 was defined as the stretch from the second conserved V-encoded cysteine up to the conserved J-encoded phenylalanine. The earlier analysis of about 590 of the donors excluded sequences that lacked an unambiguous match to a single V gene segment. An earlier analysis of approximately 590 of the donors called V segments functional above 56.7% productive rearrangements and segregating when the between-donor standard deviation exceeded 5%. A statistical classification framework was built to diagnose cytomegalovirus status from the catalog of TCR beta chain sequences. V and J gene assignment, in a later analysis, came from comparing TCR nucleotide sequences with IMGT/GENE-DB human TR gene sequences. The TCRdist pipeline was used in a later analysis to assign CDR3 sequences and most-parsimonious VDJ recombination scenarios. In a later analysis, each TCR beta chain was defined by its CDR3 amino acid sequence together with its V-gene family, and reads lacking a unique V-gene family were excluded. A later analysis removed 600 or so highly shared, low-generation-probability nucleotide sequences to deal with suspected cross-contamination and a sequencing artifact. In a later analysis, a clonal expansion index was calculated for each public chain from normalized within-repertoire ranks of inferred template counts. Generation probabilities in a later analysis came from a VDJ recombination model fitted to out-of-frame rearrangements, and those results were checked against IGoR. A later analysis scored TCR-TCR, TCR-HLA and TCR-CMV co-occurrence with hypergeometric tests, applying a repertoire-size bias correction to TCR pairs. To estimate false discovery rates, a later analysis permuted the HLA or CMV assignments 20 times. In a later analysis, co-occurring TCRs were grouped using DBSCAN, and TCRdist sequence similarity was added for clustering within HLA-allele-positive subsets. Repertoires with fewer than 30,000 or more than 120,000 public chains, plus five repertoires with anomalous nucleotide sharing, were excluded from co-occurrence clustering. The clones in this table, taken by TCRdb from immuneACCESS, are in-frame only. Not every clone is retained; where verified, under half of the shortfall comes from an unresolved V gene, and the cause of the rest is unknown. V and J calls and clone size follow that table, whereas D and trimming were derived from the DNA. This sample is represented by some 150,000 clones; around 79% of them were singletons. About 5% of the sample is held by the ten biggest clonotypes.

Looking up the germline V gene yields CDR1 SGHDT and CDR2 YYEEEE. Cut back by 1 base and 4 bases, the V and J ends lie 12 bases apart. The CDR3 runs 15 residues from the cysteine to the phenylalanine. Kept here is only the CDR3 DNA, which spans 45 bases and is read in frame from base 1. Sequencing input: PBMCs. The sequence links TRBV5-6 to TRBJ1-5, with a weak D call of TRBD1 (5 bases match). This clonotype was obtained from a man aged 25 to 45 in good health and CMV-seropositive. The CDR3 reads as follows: CASSLRIAGNQPQHF. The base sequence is TGTGCCAGCAGCTTGAGGATCGCAGGGAATCAGCCCCAGCATTTT.